Listed below are T cell receptor beta chains from one sample, sequenced in a study of pediatric ulcerative colitis. Some clones are missing from TCRdb's copy, which holds only in-frame ones; the method was immunoSEQ multiplex PCR. This table holds some 43,000 clones, 78% found once. Source material: gut tissue. The receptors were gathered from a girl aged 5-17 years with moderate ulcerative colitis. CDR3s include the opening cysteine and the closing phenylalanine or tryptophan. The D gene is left open where the match is weak. Rows may omit the clone size; those that give it use once, few, many or a size class.

size	V	J	D	DNA	CDR3
NA	TRBV7-9	TRBJ1-2	TRBD1	TGTGCCAGCAGCTTAGGAGGGACAGTCATCCCTAACTATGGCTACACCTTC	CASSLGGTVIPNYGYTF
NA	TRBV28	TRBJ2-4	TRBD2	TGTGCCAGCAGTACTAGCGGGGACGTTTTCCACATTCAGTACTTC	CASSTSGDVFHIQYF
once	TRBV5-6	TRBJ1-2	TRBD1	TGTGCCAGCAGGGTGTGGGACAGGGGAGCCGTTTCTAACTATGGCTACACCTTC	CASRVWDRGAVSNYGYTF
NA	TRBV21-1	TRBJ1-3	NA	TGTGCCAGCAGCAATTGGTTTCCGGACAGGGGATCCGGAAACACCATATATTTT	CASSNWFPDRGSGNTIYF
NA	TRBV18	TRBJ1-4	NA	TGTGCCAGCTCACCACCCGGGGGCGGTGAAAAACTGTTTTTT	CASSPPGGGEKLFF
NA	TRBV27	TRBJ2-2	NA	TGTGCCAGCAGTTTGGGGCGAACCGGGGAGCTGTTTTTT	CASSLGRTGELFF
NA	TRBV11-2	TRBJ2-1	TRBD2	TGTGCCAGCAGCTTTGCCCCGGGACTAGCGGGAAAGGACAATGAGCAGTTCTTC	CASSFAPGLAGKDNEQFF
NA	TRBV4-2	TRBJ2-2	NA	TGTGCCAGCAGCCATACCTATGCCCCCTCCGCAGTGAACACCGGGGAGCTGTTTTTT	CASSHTYAPSAVNTGELFF
NA	TRBV28	TRBJ1-5	NA	TGTGCCAGCACCAAGGGGGGGCTTAGCAATCAGCCCCAGCATTTT	CASTKGGLSNQPQHF
NA	TRBV7-9	TRBJ2-5	TRBD2	TGTGCCAGCAGCTTAGCCCCTAGCGGGGAAAGTGAGACCCAGTACTTC	CASSLAPSGESETQYF
NA	TRBV28	TRBJ2-4	NA	TGTGCCAGCAGGGGTAGAACCAAAAACATTCAGTACTTC	CASRGRTKNIQYF
NA	TRBV5-1	TRBJ2-2	TRBD1	TGCGCCAGCAGACCCCAGGGGGCTACCGGGGAGCTGTTTTTT	CASRPQGATGELFF
once	TRBV6-4	TRBJ2-1	NA	TGTGCCAGCAGTGGAGGACGGGGTGAGCAGTTCTTC	CASSGGRGEQFF
NA	TRBV7-9	TRBJ2-7	TRBD1	TGTGCCAGCAGCATCAACCCCGGGACAGGGTACGAGCAGTACTTC	CASSINPGTGYEQYF
NA	TRBV7-9	TRBJ2-2	NA	TGTGCCAGCAGCTTAGCTGCGGCTGGGGACACCGGGGAGCTGTTTTTT	CASSLAAAGDTGELFF
NA	TRBV4-2	TRBJ1-2	TRBD1	TGTGCCAGCAGCCCGTCCCGGGACAGGGGGCGCGGCTATGGCTACACCTTC	CASSPSRDRGRGYGYTF
NA	TRBV2	TRBJ1-4	NA	TGTGCCAGCAAAGTGGCAGAGCTTGAAAAACTGTTTTTT	CASKVAELEKLFF
NA	TRBV23-1	TRBJ2-3	NA	TGCGCCAGCAGTCTGGAGGGGGTTAGCACAGATACGCAGTATTTT	CASSLEGVSTDTQYF
NA	TRBV11-3	TRBJ2-2	NA	TGTGCCAGCAGCTTTGTTCCTTTGGCTAGCGCGAACACCGGGGAGCTGTTTTTT	CASSFVPLASANTGELFF
NA	TRBV4-3	TRBJ2-1	NA	TGCGCCAGCAGCCAAAGGTCCCGGGCGTCTAAGCGGTTCTTC	CASSQRSRASKRFF
NA	TRBV4-3	TRBJ2-1	TRBD2	TGCGCCAGCAGCCAAGAGGCTAGCGGGGGGGCCGATGAGCAGTTCTTC	CASSQEASGGADEQFF
NA	TRBV7-2	TRBJ2-1	NA	TGTGCCAGCAGCTGGCAGGGGAATGAGCAGTTCTTC	CASSWQGNEQFF